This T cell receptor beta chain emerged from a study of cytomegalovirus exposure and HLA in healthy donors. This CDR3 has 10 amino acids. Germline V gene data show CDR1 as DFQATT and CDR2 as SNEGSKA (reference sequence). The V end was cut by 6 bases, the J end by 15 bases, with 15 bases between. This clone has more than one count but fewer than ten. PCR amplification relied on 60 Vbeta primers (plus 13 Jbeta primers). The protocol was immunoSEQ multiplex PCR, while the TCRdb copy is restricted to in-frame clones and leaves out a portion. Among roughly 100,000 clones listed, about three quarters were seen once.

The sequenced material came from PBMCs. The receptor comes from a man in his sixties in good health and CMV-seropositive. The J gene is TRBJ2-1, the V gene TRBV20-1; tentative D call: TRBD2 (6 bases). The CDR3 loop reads CSAPSGTLFF. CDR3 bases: TGCAGTGCACCCTCCGGGACTCTGTTCTTC.